What follows describes a single T cell receptor (beta chain). The clone's antigen remains unknown. No clone much larger than this one lies a single base away; base qualities are absent. The sample originates from a study of Ad26.COV2.S vaccination and SARS-CoV-2 variants (dated by TCRdb to the early 2020s). Describing the broader study: Vaccine-arm donors came from COV1001, a multicentre, randomized, double-blind, placebo-controlled phase I-IIa trial of Ad26.COV2.S in healthy adults. Ad26.COV2.S was given intramuscularly at 5x10^10 or 1x10^11 viral particles, as a single shot or as two shots 56 days apart. The specificity and breadth of SARS-CoV-2-reactive T cell receptors after Ad26.COV2.S vaccination were assessed by TCRbeta repertoire sequencing. A total of some 30 samples were included in the TCR-sequenced set, comprising 19 Ad26.COV2.S vaccine recipients, 5 placebo recipients and 8 SARS-CoV-2 convalescent individuals. Trial participants were randomized into five groups of five: low-dose or high-dose Ad26.COV2.S given once or twice, or placebo on both occasions. Investigators remained blinded to trial group allocation during experiments and outcome assessment. Broad study findings and their caveats: Comparing responses between vaccine doses or regimens was not something the study was powered to do. Vaccine and placebo recipients had similar non-spike TCR breadth, a finding consistent with the vaccine containing only spike. It was noted by the authors that total T cell responses may have been underestimated by the TCR breadth and depth analyses. Substantial breadth of spike-specific CD8+ and CD4+ T cell responses was reported after vaccination. Spike-specific TCR breadth was higher in Ad26.COV2.S recipients than in placebo recipients (P = 0.0014).

The immunoSEQ Assay was the method used to sequence TCRbeta CDR3 regions. After extraction, genomic DNA underwent amplification by bias-controlled multiplex PCR, followed by high-throughput sequencing. The original pipeline was this. To quantify the absolute abundance of every unique TCRbeta CDR3 region, sequences were collapsed and filtered. T cell fraction was estimated by normalizing TCRbeta template counts to usable DNA, which was measured by amplifying reference genes present in all nucleated cells. Repertoire TCRs were annotated as SARS-CoV-2-specific by exact matching of V gene, CDR3 amino acid sequence and J gene to a known reactive TCR set. The reference SARS-CoV-2 TCR set was obtained from MIRA and was filtered for enrichment in COVID-19-positive ImmuneCODE repertoires, whereby public or cross-reactive TCRs were removed. Using the MIRA antigens, annotated TCRs were further analysed by specific ORF or by position within an ORF. Breadth was defined as the number of annotated unique rearrangements divided by the total number of unique productive rearrangements, and depth was defined as the summed frequency of the annotated unique rearrangements. Two-sided Wilcoxon rank-sum tests were used to compare TCR breadth between groups. TCRdb obtained this table from immuneACCESS and retained in-frame rearrangements with V and J assigned. These tables miss some clones; where compared with another copy, unresolved V genes account for less than half of the shortfall, and the remainder is unexplained. V and J calls and clone size are copied from that table; D and trimming were computed from the DNA. The sample table contains around 300,000 clones; only one count was recorded for less than 90% of them. About 11% of the sample belongs to the ten largest clones.

Reading from cysteine to phenylalanine, the CDR3 counts 15 amino acids. The retained sequence is limited to the CDR3, 45 bases, with the frame set at the first base. Relative to germline, V is 5 bases shorter and J is 0 bases shorter, with 10 bases between their ends. CDR1 and CDR2, per the germline V gene (reference sequence), are MNHEY and SMNVEV. The label giving this sample's treatment or condition can be read as: around 19 received Ad26.COV2.S at low or high dose, single or two shots; about 5 received placebo; per-sample allocation not given. For vaccine and placebo recipients, repertoires were sequenced using samples collected on day 63 after the first injection. Cohort 1b enrolled 20 to 30 adults aged 18-55 years at a single site in Boston, USA, between 29 July and 7 August 2020. Ad26.COV2.S was a replication-incompetent adenovirus type 26 vector that expressed a prefusion-stabilized SARS-CoV-2 spike protein derived from the original Wuhan strain.

This receptor was taken from a person aged 18 to 59 who received the Ad26.COV2.S COVID-19 vaccine or a placebo. This specimen consisted of peripheral blood, obtained in a trial of Ad26.COV2.S vaccine versus placebo. The rearranged chain carries TRBV27 and TRBJ2-2; the D gene is unclear. The DNA reads as follows: TGTGCCAGCAGTCCTGGGATGTCGAACACCGGGGAGCTGTTTTTT. Its protein is CASSPGMSNTGELFF.